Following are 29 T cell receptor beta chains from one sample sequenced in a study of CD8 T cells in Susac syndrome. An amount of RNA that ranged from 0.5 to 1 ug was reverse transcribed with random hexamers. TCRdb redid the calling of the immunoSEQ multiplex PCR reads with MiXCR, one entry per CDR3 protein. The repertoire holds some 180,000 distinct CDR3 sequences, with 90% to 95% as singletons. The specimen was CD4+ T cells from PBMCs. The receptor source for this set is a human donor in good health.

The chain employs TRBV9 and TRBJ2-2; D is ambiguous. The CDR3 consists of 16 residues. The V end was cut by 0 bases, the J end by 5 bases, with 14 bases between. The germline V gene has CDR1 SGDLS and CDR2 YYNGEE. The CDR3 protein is CASSVAPGPGTGELFF. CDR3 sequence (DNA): TGTGCCAGCAGCGTAGCCCCGGGCCCCGGGACCGGGGAGCTGTTTTTT.

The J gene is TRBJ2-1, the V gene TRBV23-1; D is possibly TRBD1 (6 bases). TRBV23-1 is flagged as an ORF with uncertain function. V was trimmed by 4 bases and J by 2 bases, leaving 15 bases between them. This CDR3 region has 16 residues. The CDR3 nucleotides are TGCGCCAGCAGTCTCCCGGGCGCAGGGGCCTACAATGAGCAGTTCTTC. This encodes CASSLPGAGAYNEQFF.

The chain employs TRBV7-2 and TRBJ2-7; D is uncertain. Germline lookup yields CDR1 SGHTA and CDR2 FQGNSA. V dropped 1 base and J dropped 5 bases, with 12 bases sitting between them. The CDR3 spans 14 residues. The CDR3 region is CASSLVVGSHEQYV. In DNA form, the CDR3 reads TGTGCCAGCAGCTTAGTTGTCGGGTCCCACGAGCAGTACGTC.

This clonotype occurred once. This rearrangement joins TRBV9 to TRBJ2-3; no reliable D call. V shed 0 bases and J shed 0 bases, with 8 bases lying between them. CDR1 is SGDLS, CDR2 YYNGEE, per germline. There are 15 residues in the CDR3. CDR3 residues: CASSVGTSSTDTQYF. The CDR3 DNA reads TGTGCCAGCAGCGTAGGAACGTCTAGCACAGATACGCAGTATTTT.

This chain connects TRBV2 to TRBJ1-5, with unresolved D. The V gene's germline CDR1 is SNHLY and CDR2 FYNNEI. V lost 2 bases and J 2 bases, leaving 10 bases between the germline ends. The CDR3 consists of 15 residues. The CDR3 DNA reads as TGTGCCAGCAGTGAAAGAGGGTCGGGCAATCAGCCCCAGCATTTT. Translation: CASSERGSGNQPQHF.

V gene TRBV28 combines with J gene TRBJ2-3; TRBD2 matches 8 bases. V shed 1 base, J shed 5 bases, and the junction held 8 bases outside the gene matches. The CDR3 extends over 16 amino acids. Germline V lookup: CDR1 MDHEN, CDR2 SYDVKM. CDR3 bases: TGTGCCAGCAGTTTATCCGGGACTAGTAAACGAGATACGCAGTATTTT. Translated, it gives CASSLSGTSKRDTQYF.

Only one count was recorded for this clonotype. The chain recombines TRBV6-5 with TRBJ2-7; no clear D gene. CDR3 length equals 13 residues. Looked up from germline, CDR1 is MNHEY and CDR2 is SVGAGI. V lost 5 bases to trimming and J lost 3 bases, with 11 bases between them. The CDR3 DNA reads TGTGCCAGCAGTCCCCTGGCTGGCTACGAGCAGTACTTC. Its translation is CASSPLAGYEQYF.

CDR3 bases: TGTGCCAGTAGTTTTTCCGGGGCACGATCTGGGATGAACACTGAAGCTTTCTTT. This sequence encodes CASSFSGARSGMNTEAFF. This rearrangement joins TRBV19 to TRBJ1-1, with D perhaps matching TRBD1 (5 bases). CDR1 is LNHDA, CDR2 SQIVND, per germline (reference sequence). V dropped 5 bases and J dropped 0 bases, with 22 bases sitting between them. The length of the CDR3 is 18 residues.

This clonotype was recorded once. CDR3 region: CASSWGTVSTDTQYF. The CDR3 DNA reads as TGTGCCAGCAGCTGGGGGACGGTTAGCACAGATACGCAGTATTTT. V gene TRBV5-6 combines with J gene TRBJ2-3; D possibly matches TRBD1 or TRBD2 (5 bases each). CDR1 and CDR2 (germline): SGHDT, YYEEEE. This CDR3 contains 15 residues. The V end lost 3 bases, the J end lost 0 bases, and 11 bases lay between the germline ends.

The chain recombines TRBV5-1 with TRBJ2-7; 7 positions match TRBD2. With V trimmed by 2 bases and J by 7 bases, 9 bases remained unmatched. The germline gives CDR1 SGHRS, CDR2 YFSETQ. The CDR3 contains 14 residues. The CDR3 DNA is TGCGCCAGCAGCTTCCTAGCGGTCGCGGGGGAGCAGTACTTC. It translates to CASSFLAVAGEQYF.

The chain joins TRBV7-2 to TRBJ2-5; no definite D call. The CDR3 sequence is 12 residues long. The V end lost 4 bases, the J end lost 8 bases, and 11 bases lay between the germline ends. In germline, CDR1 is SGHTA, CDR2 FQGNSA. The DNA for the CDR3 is TGTGCCAGCAGCTCCTCTACCCGAACCCAGTACTTC. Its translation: CASSSSTRTQYF.

This CDR3 is CASSLSRGADTGELFF. CDR3 bases: TGCGCCAGCAGCTTGTCTCGAGGCGCGGACACCGGGGAGCTGTTTTTT. This sequence joins TRBV5-1 and TRBJ2-2; D unclear. Germline CDR1 is SGHRS and CDR2 is YFSETQ. CDR3 length: 16 residues. V dropped 1 base and J dropped 3 bases, with 13 bases sitting between them.

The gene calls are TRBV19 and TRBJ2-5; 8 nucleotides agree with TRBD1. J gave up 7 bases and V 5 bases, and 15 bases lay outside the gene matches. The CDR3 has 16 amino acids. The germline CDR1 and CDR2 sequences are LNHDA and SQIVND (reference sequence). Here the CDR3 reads CASSASGTGASGTQYF. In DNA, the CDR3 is TGTGCCAGTAGTGCGTCCGGGACAGGAGCCTCGGGGACCCAGTACTTC.

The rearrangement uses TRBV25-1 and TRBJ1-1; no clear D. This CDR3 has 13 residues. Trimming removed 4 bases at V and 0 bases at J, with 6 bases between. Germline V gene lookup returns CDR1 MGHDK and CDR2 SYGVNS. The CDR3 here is CASSGRLNTEAFF. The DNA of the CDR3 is TGTGCCAGCAGTGGGAGATTGAACACTGAAGCTTTCTTT.

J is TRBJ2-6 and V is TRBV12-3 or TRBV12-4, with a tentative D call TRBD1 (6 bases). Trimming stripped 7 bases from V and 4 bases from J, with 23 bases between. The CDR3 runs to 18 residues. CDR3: CASTVFSRRTVGANVLTF. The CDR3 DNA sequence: TGTGCCAGCACCGTTTTTTCCAGGAGGACAGTCGGGGCCAACGTCCTGACTTTC.

The CDR3 bases are TGTGCCAGCAGCGCAACATCGGGACAGGGTGTGACCCAGTACTTC. This encodes CASSATSGQGVTQYF. The V gene is TRBV7-9, the J gene TRBJ2-5; 9 bases fit TRBD1. Germline CDR1 and CDR2: SEHNR and FQNEAQ (reference sequence). This CDR3 is 15 amino acids long. Losses at the gene ends were 5 bases for V and 7 bases for J; bases not matched to a gene: 11.

The CDR3 DNA is TGTGCCAGCAGTTTAGTAGCGGGGGGGCGCACAGATACGCAGTATTTT. The encoded protein is CASSLVAGGRTDTQYF. This sequence joins TRBV27 and TRBJ2-3; 11 positions agree with TRBD2. CDR1 MNHEY and CDR2 SMNVEV come from the germline V gene (reference sequence). V shed 2 bases and J 1 base; nucleotides not matched to a gene: 2. The CDR3 is 16 amino acids.

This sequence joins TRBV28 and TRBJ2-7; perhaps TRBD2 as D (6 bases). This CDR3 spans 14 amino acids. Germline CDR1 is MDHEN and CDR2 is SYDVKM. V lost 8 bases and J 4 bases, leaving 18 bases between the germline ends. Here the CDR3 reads CASYTGGRPYEQYF. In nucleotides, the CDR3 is TGTGCCAGCTATACTGGAGGGAGGCCTTACGAGCAGTACTTC.

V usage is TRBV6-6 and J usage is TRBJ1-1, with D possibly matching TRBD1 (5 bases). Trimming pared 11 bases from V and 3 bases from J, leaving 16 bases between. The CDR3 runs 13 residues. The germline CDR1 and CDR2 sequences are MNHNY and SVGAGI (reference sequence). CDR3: CAGGGVVDTEAFF. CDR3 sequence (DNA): TGTGCCGGGGGTGGCGTCGTTGACACTGAAGCTTTCTTT.

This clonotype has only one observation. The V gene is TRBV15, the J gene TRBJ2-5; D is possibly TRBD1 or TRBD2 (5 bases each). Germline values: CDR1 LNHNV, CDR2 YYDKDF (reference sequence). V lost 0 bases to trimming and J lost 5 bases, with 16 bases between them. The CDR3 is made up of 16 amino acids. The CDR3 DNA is TGTGCCACCAGCAGAGATCCCACCGGGGCCTTCGAGACCCAGTACTTC. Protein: CATSRDPTGAFETQYF. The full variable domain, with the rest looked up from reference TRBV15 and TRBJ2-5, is DAMVIQNPRYQVTQFGKPVTLSCSQTLNHNVMYWYQQKSSQAPKLLFHYYDKDFNNEADTPDNFQSRRPNTSFCFLDIRSPGLGDTAMYLCATSRDPTGAFETQYFGPGTRLLVL.

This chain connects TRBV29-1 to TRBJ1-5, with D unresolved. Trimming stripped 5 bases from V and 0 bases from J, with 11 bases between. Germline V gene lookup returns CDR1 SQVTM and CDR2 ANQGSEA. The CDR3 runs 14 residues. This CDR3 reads CSVRTGNSNQPQHF. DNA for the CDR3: TGCAGCGTTCGAACGGGTAATAGCAATCAGCCCCAGCATTTT.

CDR3 sequence reads: CASSHGQGLNIQYF. The CDR3 DNA is TGTGCCAGCAGCCATGGACAGGGTTTAAACATTCAGTACTTC. V usage is TRBV7-3 and J usage is TRBJ2-4; TRBD1 aligns across 8 bases. Looked up from germline, CDR1 is SGHTA and CDR2 is FQGTGA. Germline trimming cut 5 bases from V and 6 bases from J; bases unmatched to any gene: 6. The CDR3 runs to 14 residues.

DNA for the CDR3: TGCGCCAGCAGCCAAGAACAAAGACAGGAGGGCGGGCCCCAGCATTTT. Protein product: CASSQEQRQEGGPQHF. V usage is TRBV4-1 and J usage is TRBJ1-5; a possible D gene is TRBD1 (6 bases). This CDR3 contains 16 residues. Germline V lookup: CDR1 MGHRA, CDR2 YSYEKL. V was pared by 0 bases and J by 9 bases, with 18 bases between.

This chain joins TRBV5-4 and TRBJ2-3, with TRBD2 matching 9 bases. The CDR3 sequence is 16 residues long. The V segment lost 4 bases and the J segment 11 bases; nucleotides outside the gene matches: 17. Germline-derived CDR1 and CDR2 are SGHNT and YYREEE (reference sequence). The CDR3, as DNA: TGTGCCAGCAGCCCTCAGGGCGGGGGGGGCTCCAGAGGGCAGTATTTT. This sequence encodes CASSPQGGGGSRGQYF.

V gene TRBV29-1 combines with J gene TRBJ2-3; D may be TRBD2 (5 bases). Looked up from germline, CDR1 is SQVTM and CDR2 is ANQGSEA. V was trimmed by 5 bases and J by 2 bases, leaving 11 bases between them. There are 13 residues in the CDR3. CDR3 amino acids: CSVQLDTTDTQYF. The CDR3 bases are TGCAGCGTTCAACTAGACACCACAGATACGCAGTATTTT.

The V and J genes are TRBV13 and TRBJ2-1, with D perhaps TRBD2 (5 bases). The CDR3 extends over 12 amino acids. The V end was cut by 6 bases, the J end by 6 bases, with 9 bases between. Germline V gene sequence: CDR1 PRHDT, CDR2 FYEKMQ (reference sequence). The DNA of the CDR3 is TGTGCCAGCAGAGGGCTAGCCAATGAGCAGTTCTTC. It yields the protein CASRGLANEQFF.

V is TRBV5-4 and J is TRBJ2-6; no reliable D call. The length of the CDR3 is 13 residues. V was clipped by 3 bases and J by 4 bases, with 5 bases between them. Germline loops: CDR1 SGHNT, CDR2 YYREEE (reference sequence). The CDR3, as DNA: TGTGCCAGCAGCTCCGCGGGGGCCAACGTCCTGACTTTC. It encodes CASSSAGANVLTF.

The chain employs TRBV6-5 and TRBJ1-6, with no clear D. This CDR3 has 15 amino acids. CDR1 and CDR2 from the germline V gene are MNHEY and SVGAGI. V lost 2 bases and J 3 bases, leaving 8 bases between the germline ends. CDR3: CASSYEPNYNSPLHF. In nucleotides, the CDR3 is TGTGCCAGCAGTTACGAGCCGAACTATAATTCACCCCTCCACTTT.

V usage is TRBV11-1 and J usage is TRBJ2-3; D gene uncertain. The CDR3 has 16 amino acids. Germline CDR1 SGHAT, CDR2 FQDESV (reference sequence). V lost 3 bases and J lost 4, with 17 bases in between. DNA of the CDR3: TGTGCCAGCAGCTTCCGACACTGGGTCCAGGCAGATACGCAGTATTTT. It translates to CASSFRHWVQADTQYF.